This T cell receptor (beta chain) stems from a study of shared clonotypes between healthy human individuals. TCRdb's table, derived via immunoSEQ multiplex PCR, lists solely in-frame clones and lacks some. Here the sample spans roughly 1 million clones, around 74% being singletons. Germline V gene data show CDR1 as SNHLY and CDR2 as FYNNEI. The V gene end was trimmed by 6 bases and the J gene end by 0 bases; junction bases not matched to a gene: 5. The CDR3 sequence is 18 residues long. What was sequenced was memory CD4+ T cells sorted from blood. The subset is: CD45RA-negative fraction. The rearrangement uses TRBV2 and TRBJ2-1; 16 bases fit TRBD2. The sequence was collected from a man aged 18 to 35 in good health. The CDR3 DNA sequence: TGTGCCAGCAGCGGGACTAGCGGGAGGGGACGCTCCTACAATGAGCAGTTCTTC. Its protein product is CASSGTSGRGRSYNEQFF.